This T cell receptor beta chain emerged from a study of T cell repertoires in cytomegalovirus infection (dated by TCRdb to between 2019 and 2020). As for the study more broadly: Donor HLA type was relevant to the analysis, as public TCR beta signatures indicated carriage of CMV infection together with the matching HLA type. Study-wide conclusions, independent of this receptor: Cumulative frequency of public TCR beta family members discriminated carriers of CMV infection plus the relevant HLA type in this cohort and an independent 352-donor cohort. In the ex vivo response, HLA-C-restricted CMV-specific TCR beta clonotypes were dominant, and in two of eight donors the single most frequent clonotype came from this HLA-C-restricted group.

From a lookup of the germline V gene, CDR1 and CDR2 are SGHTA and FQGNSA. The CDR3 goes from the cysteine to the phenylalanine over 15 residues. CDR3 DNA only is kept here, 45 bases in frame from base 1. V gives up 0 bases and J gives up 1 base, and the segment between their germline ends measures 10 bases. TCRdb lists the instrument as Illumina HiSeq 1500. TCRdb ran its own pipeline on the public reads, namely fastp trimming at Q25 and MiXCR clone calling, and kept in-frame beta chains. All rows with the same CDR3 protein become a single entry with the most common DNA and genes. The sample has some 300,000 distinct CDR3 sequences on record, 15% to 20% of them singletons. Together, the top ten hold approximately 12% of the sample. At least ten counts were recorded for this clonotype. Its binding antigen is unknown. One base away there is no much larger clone; base qualities are not given.

The rearranged chain carries TRBV7-2 and TRBJ2-7, with the identity of the D gene unclear. The TCR originated in a human donor in good health (CMV status not recorded). Some clones in this sample may be carry-over from other donors' samples. Sequenced input: PBMCs. This receptor has the CDR3 CASSLALADSYEQYF. The DNA sequence is as follows: TGTGCCAGCAGCTTAGCGCTGGCAGATTCCTACGAGCAGTACTTC.